The 31 T cell receptor beta chains below come from one sample, sequenced in a study of CD8 T cell repertoires and HIV-1 epitope variants. TCRdb's table, derived via immunoSEQ multiplex PCR, lists solely in-frame clones and lacks some. This table has fewer than 5,500 clones, roughly three fifths appearing once. Their target antigens are unknown. Sequencing was carried out using cultured CD8+ T cells derived from PBMCs. These receptors all stem from a male donor with HIV.

The genes are TRBV28 and TRBJ2-1, with TRBD2 matching over 11 bases. Germline values: CDR1 MDHEN, CDR2 SYDVKM. The ends lost 6 bases at V and 4 bases at J; junction bases unmatched: 23. The CDR3 runs 21 residues. The CDR3 region is CASSPGEVFDLAGGWYNEQFF. The CDR3 DNA follows: TGTGCCAGCAGCCCTGGGGAGGTTTTTGATTTAGCGGGGGGGTGGTACAATGAGCAGTTCTTC.

The chain joins TRBV6-1 to TRBJ1-2; 10 bases match TRBD1. The CDR3 spans 15 residues. V was pared by 4 bases and J by 5 bases, with 7 bases of the junction left unmatched. The germline V gene encodes CDR1 MNHNS and CDR2 SASEGT. The CDR3, as DNA: TGTGCCAGCAGTGGCTTGACAGGGGGCGGGTATGGCTACACCTTC. This codes for CASSGLTGGGYGYTF.

The chain joins TRBV28 to TRBJ1-4; D unresolved. Trimming left V 4 bases short and J 7 bases short, with 16 bases between. The CDR3 extends over 15 amino acids. Germline loops: CDR1 MDHEN, CDR2 SYDVKM. The CDR3 is CASSSSDWEAEKLFF. The CDR3 nucleotides read TGTGCCAGCAGTTCGTCGGACTGGGAGGCTGAAAAACTGTTTTTT.

The chain has TRBV5-6 and TRBJ2-7; 8 positions agree with TRBD1. The CDR3 loop spans 15 amino acids. Germline lookup yields CDR1 SGHDT and CDR2 YYEEEE. V was pared by 0 bases and J by 2 bases, with 4 bases of the junction left unmatched. The DNA of the CDR3 is TGTGCCAGCAGCTTGGAGACAGGGGCAACCTACGAGCAGTACTTC. Protein: CASSLETGATYEQYF.

This chain uses TRBV6-5 with TRBJ2-1; D is unresolved. Trimming pared 6 bases from V and 0 bases from J, leaving 9 bases between. Germline V gene sequence: CDR1 MNHEY, CDR2 SVGAGI. The CDR3 totals 14 residues. The CDR3 sequence: CASSPLASYNEQFF. DNA for the CDR3: TGTGCCAGCAGCCCACTGGCCTCCTACAATGAGCAGTTCTTC.

The chain combines TRBV19 with TRBJ2-2, with D unclear. The CDR3 extends over 11 amino acids. V shed 3 bases and J shed 7 bases, with 3 bases lying between them. CDR1 is LNHDA, CDR2 SQIVND, per germline (reference sequence). CDR3 sequence (DNA): TGTGCCAGTAGTATGAACGGGGAGCTGTTTTTT. Its protein product is CASSMNGELFF.

The chain has TRBV27 and TRBJ2-7, with D uncertain. Germline V gene data show CDR1 as MNHEY and CDR2 as SMNVEV (reference sequence). The CDR3 loop spans 15 amino acids. Trimming shortened V by 0 bases and J by 0 bases, and 9 bases separated the two germline ends. The DNA of the CDR3 is TGTGCCAGCAGTTTATCAGTCAGAAGCTCCTACGAGCAGTACTTC. Its protein is CASSLSVRSSYEQYF.

V and J are TRBV28 and TRBJ1-5; 7 bases line up with TRBD1. CDR1 and CDR2 (germline): MDHEN, SYDVKM. Germline trimming cut 4 bases from V and 2 bases from J; bases unmatched to any gene: 5. The CDR3 spans 15 residues. The CDR3 is CASSSRTGGNQPQHF. The CDR3 DNA is TGTGCCAGCAGTTCGCGTACAGGGGGCAATCAGCCCCAGCATTTT. Supplemented by reference TRBV28 and TRBJ1-5, the full variable domain reads DVKVTQSSRYLVKRTGEKVFLECVQDMDHENMFWYRQDPGLGLRLIYFSYDVKMKEKGDIPEGYSVSREKKERFSLILESASTNQTSMYLCASSSRTGGNQPQHFGDGTRLSIL.

This clone was recorded a few times. This chain uses TRBV6-5 with TRBJ1-2, with 10 positions matching TRBD1. The CDR3 sequence is 13 residues long. The J segment lost 6 bases and the V segment lost 6 bases, leaving 4 bases of the junction unmatched. From germline, CDR1 is MNHEY and CDR2 SVGAGI. This CDR3 reads CASRQGTGDGYTF. The CDR3 DNA reads TGTGCCAGCAGACAAGGGACAGGGGATGGCTACACCTTC.

This clone was counted a single time. This chain uses TRBV7-2 with TRBJ2-1; 8 bases match TRBD2. The germline V gene encodes CDR1 SGHTA and CDR2 FQGNSA. The CDR3 is 16 amino acids. After removal of 7 bases from V and 2 bases from J, the junction contained 10 bases not matched to a gene. For the CDR3, the DNA is TGTGCCAGCACTTCAGCGGGGGACATTCCCTACAATGAGCAGTTCTTC. Protein sequence: CASTSAGDIPYNEQFF. Variable domain in full (rest from reference TRBV7-2 and TRBJ2-1): GAGVSQSPSNKVTEKGKDVELRCDPISGHTALYWYRQSLGQGLEFLIYFQGNSAPDKSGLPSDRFSAERTGGSVSTLTIQRTQQEDSAVYLCASTSAGDIPYNEQFFGPGTRLTVL.

This clone is large (0.1 to 1%). The genes are TRBV19 and TRBJ2-7; D may be TRBD2 (6 bases). V shed 4 bases and J shed 4 bases, with 14 bases lying between them. The V gene's germline CDR1 is LNHDA and CDR2 SQIVND (reference sequence). The CDR3 length is 14 residues. The CDR3 coding sequence is TGTGCCAGTAGTACCCTAGCGACAGAATACGAGCAGTACTTC. The encoded protein is CASSTLATEYEQYF.

This clone was seen only once. V gene TRBV27 combines with J gene TRBJ2-1; 8 nucleotides line up with TRBD1. The CDR3 loop spans 15 amino acids. Looked up from germline, CDR1 is MNHEY and CDR2 is SMNVEV (reference sequence). J lost 10 bases, V lost 1 base, and 9 bases had no gene match. The DNA of the CDR3 is TGTGCCAGCAGTTTATGGGCGACAGGGGCAGGGGAGCAGTTCTTC. Its translation is CASSLWATGAGEQFF.

This clone was seen a few times. CDR3 nucleotide sequence: TGTGCCAGCAGTGAACCCCCAGGGGACGGCTACACCTTC. It is translated as CASSEPPGDGYTF. This chain connects TRBV25-1 to TRBJ1-2, with D possibly matching TRBD1 (6 bases). Germline CDR1 MGHDK, CDR2 SYGVNS. V shed 2 bases and J shed 8 bases, with 12 bases lying between them. The CDR3 totals 13 residues.

The sample holds one count of this clone. The V call is TRBV6-5, the J call TRBJ2-4, with TRBD1 as a possible D gene (6 bases). V was trimmed by 6 bases and J by 9 bases, leaving 18 bases between them. This CDR3 has 14 residues. The germline CDR1 and CDR2 sequences are MNHEY and SVGAGI. CDR3 bases: TGTGCCAGCAGAAAGGACAGCAACGTGGGCATTCAGTACTTC. Its protein is CASRKDSNVGIQYF.

On this clone: Additional DNA sequences in this sample encode the identical CDR3. This chain links TRBV27 with TRBJ2-7; D may be TRBD2 (6 bases). The CDR3 contains 12 residues. CDR1 is MNHEY, CDR2 SMNVEV, per germline (reference sequence). The germline V and J ends were trimmed by 9 bases and 3 bases, with 12 bases remaining between them. The CDR3 loop reads CASRGNSYEQYF. The DNA of the CDR3 is TGTGCCAGTCGCGGGAATAGCTACGAGCAGTACTTC.

This clone was recorded only once. J is TRBJ2-1 and V is TRBV28; D gene unclear. The CDR3 is 13 amino acids. V was cut by 1 base and J by 5 bases, with 6 bases left in between. The germline V gene has CDR1 MDHEN and CDR2 SYDVKM. CDR3 sequence reads: CASSLFANNEQFF. The CDR3 DNA is TGTGCCAGCAGTTTATTCGCGAACAATGAGCAGTTCTTC.

The chain couples TRBV7-9 to TRBJ1-4; D call uncertain. The germline V gene has CDR1 SEHNR and CDR2 FQNEAQ (reference sequence). The CDR3 consists of 14 residues. V lost 1 base to trimming and J lost 5 bases, with 8 bases between them. In DNA, the CDR3 is TGTGCCAGCAGCTTAGATATTCGGAATGAAAAACTGTTTTTT. Translated, it gives CASSLDIRNEKLFF.

The chain has TRBV2 and TRBJ2-7, with D possibly being TRBD1 (5 bases). Trimming cost V 6 bases and J 3 bases, with 15 bases left between them. This CDR3 spans 14 amino acids. CDR1 is SNHLY and CDR2 is FYNNEI in the germline V gene. DNA of the CDR3: TGTGCCAGCAGCTCCTACGACAGAAGCTACGAGCAGTACTTC. Residues: CASSSYDRSYEQYF.

The chain uses TRBV5-6 and TRBJ2-3; D is ambiguous. The CDR3 runs to 12 residues. The V gene lost 3 bases and the J gene lost 0 bases, with 2 bases spanning the gap. The V gene's germline CDR1 is SGHDT and CDR2 YYEEEE. The CDR3 here is CASSSSTDTQYF. The CDR3 nucleotides read TGTGCCAGCAGCTCTAGCACAGATACGCAGTATTTT.

The chain carries TRBV7-2 and TRBJ2-3; perhaps TRBD1 as D (6 bases). CDR1 is SGHTA and CDR2 is FQGNSA in the germline V gene. This CDR3 has 16 residues. The V end was cut by 1 base, the J end by 4 bases, with 15 bases between. CDR3 nucleotides: TGTGCCAGCAGCTTAGGAGTCGGGACACCCTCAGATACGCAGTATTTT. As protein: CASSLGVGTPSDTQYF.

The rearrangement links TRBV13 to TRBJ2-4; 11 bases align to TRBD1. This CDR3 has 14 amino acids. The germline V gene has CDR1 PRHDT and CDR2 FYEKMQ (reference sequence). The junction had 2 bases not matched to a gene; V was cut back by 4 bases and J by 6 bases. This CDR3 is CASSSGTGGNIQYF. In DNA, the CDR3 is TGTGCCAGCAGCTCCGGGACAGGGGGAAACATTCAGTACTTC. The entire variable domain, with the rest obtained from reference TRBV13 and TRBJ2-4, is as follows: AAGVIQSPRHLIKEKRETATLKCYPIPRHDTVYWYQQGPGQDPQFLISFYEKMQSDKGSIPDRFSAQQFSDYHSELNMSSLELGDSALYFCASSSGTGGNIQYFGAGTRLSVL.

The chain uses TRBV4-3 and TRBJ1-6; D ambiguous. This CDR3 region has 14 residues. With 1 base removed from V and 9 bases from J, the gap between germline ends came to 10 bases. The V gene's germline CDR1 is LGHNA and CDR2 YSLEER. The CDR3 sequence is CASSQGEGGSPLHF. The CDR3, as DNA: TGCGCCAGCAGCCAAGGGGAGGGAGGTTCACCCCTCCACTTT.

This chain uses TRBV9 with TRBJ1-1, with D perhaps TRBD1 (5 bases). Looked up from germline, CDR1 is SGDLS and CDR2 is YYNGEE. The CDR3 sequence is 15 residues long. V lost 0 bases and J lost 4, with 13 bases in between. The CDR3 DNA reads TGTGCCAGCAGCGTAGCCCAGGGCAGTTCCACTGAAGCTTTCTTT. The encoded protein is CASSVAQGSSTEAFF.

This sequence joins TRBV27 and TRBJ2-7; 9 positions match TRBD2. The CDR3 loop spans 15 amino acids. The V gene end was trimmed by 3 bases and the J gene end by 2 bases; junction bases not matched to a gene: 5. In germline, CDR1 is MNHEY, CDR2 SMNVEV (reference sequence). For the CDR3, the DNA is TGTGCCAGCAGTTTTCAGGCGGGAGGGACCTACGAGCAGTACTTC. Encoded protein: CASSFQAGGTYEQYF.

This clone is labeled as medium-sized. This chain joins TRBV5-1 and TRBJ2-7; TRBD2 matches at 7 bases. Trimming cost V 2 bases and J 0 bases; bases outside gene matches: 11. The CDR3 consists of 17 residues. CDR1 SGHRS and CDR2 YFSETQ come from the germline V gene. The CDR3 DNA reads as TGCGCCAGCAGCTTATACAGCGGGACCACAAGCTCCTACGAGCAGTACTTC. This gives the protein CASSLYSGTTSSYEQYF.

The rearrangement links TRBV4-2 to TRBJ1-1; D may be TRBD1 (6 bases). V lost 0 bases, J lost 6 bases, and 17 bases lay in between. Per germline, CDR1 LGHNA and CDR2 YNFKEQ. The CDR3 sequence is 16 residues long. The CDR3 region has the DNA TGTGCCAGCAGCCAAGATCGGGGGCAGTTCGGCGCTGAAGCTTTCTTT. As protein: CASSQDRGQFGAEAFF.

The DNA for the CDR3 is TGTGCCAGCAGCCCCAAGAGGGCTTCCACTGAAGCTTTCTTT. Protein: CASSPKRASTEAFF. This chain links TRBV13 with TRBJ1-1; D remains unclear. CDR1 and CDR2 (germline): PRHDT, FYEKMQ (reference sequence). This CDR3 region has 14 residues. V lost 5 bases and J 4 bases, leaving 14 bases between the germline ends.

The rearrangement joins TRBV28 to TRBJ2-3; 8 positions agree with TRBD2. The CDR3 is made up of 15 amino acids. The V and J ends lost 1 base and 5 bases, in that order; junction bases with no gene match: 5. In germline, CDR1 is MDHEN, CDR2 SYDVKM. The CDR3 region has the DNA TGTGCCAGCAGTTTATTCGCGGGAGGTGTAGATACGCAGTATTTT. This codes for CASSLFAGGVDTQYF.

This sequence joins TRBV19 and TRBJ1-1; 7 bases line up with TRBD1. Germline CDR1 reads LNHDA; CDR2 reads SQIVND (reference sequence). This CDR3 contains 17 residues. The V gene end was trimmed by 1 base and the J gene end by 2 bases; junction bases not matched to a gene: 10. CDR3 in amino acids: CASSIGDRDSYNTEAFF. As DNA, the CDR3 is TGTGCCAGTAGTATAGGCGACAGGGACTCCTATAACACTGAAGCTTTCTTT.

V and J are TRBV7-6 and TRBJ2-3; 11 bases line up with TRBD2. The length of the CDR3 is 18 residues. Unmatched junction bases numbered 6, after V lost 0 bases and J lost 1 base. Germline lookup yields CDR1 SGHVS and CDR2 FNYEAQ. The CDR3 DNA is TGTGCCAGCAGCTTAGCGAAACTAGCGGGGGAGGGCACAGATACGCAGTATTTT. As protein: CASSLAKLAGEGTDTQYF.

The J gene is TRBJ2-7, the V gene TRBV5-8, with 8 bases lining up with TRBD1. Per the germline V gene, CDR1 is SGHTS and CDR2 is YDEGEE. Trimming cost V 2 bases and J 3 bases; bases outside gene matches: 1. This CDR3 is 13 amino acids long. Here the CDR3 reads CASSLQGDYEQYF. The CDR3 DNA reads TGTGCCAGCAGCTTACAGGGGGACTACGAGCAGTACTTC.